Presented here are 9 T cell receptor beta chains from one specimen sequenced in a study of response to subunit inactivated influenza vaccine. TCRdb called the RT-PCR reads again in MiXCR, with one record for every CDR3 protein. In the table there are around 160,000 distinct CDR3 sequences, approximately 10% of which are singletons. The sample in question was non-naive T cells sorted from PBMCs, obtained about 40 days after vaccination. The source is a man aged 50 to 60 who received an inactivated influenza vaccine.

The chain is built from TRBV11-3 and TRBJ2-1; weak D call: TRBD2 (5 bases). This CDR3 is 16 amino acids long. Germline CDR1 is SGHNT and CDR2 is YENEEA. Deletions cut 9 bases from V and 4 bases from J, with 22 bases between. DNA for the CDR3: TGTGCCAGTGCCAGTGGAAGTAGCGTGAAATACAATGAGCAGTTCTTC. Translating gives CASASGSSVKYNEQFF. The whole variable domain, filled in from reference TRBV11-3 and TRBJ2-1, reads EAGVVQSPRYKIIEKKQPVAFWCNPISGHNTLYWYLQNLGQGPELLIRYENEEAVDDSQLPKDRFSAERLKGVDSTLKIQPAELGDSAVYLCASASGSSVKYNEQFFGPGTRLTVL.

A few counts support this clonotype. V and J are TRBV3-1 and TRBJ2-3; D is undetermined. Per the germline V gene, CDR1 is LGHDT and CDR2 is YNNKEL (reference sequence). The CDR3 has 13 residues. V was clipped by 5 bases and J by 0 bases, with 6 bases between them. In DNA form, the CDR3 reads TGTGCCAGCAGCACCACTAGCACAGATACGCAGTATTTT. It yields the protein CASSTTSTDTQYF.

CDR3 loop: CASSSTGVNEQFF. The CDR3 region has the DNA TGTGCCAGCAGCTCTACAGGGGTGAATGAGCAGTTCTTC. The chain carries TRBV7-2 and TRBJ2-1, with 7 bases that match TRBD1. CDR1 and CDR2 from the germline V gene are SGHTA and FQGNSA. V shed 4 bases, J shed 7 bases, and the junction held 4 bases outside the gene matches. This CDR3 is built from 13 residues. Looking up the rest from reference TRBV7-2 and TRBJ2-1 gives the full variable domain: GAGVSQSPSNKVTEKGKDVELRCDPISGHTALYWYRQSLGQGLEFLIYFQGNSAPDKSGLPSDRFSAERTGGSVSTLTIQRTQQEDSAVYLCASSSTGVNEQFFGPGTRLTVL.

The chain carries TRBV20-1 and TRBJ2-7; D call uncertain. The CDR3 runs to 12 residues. Germline-derived CDR1 and CDR2 are DFQATT and SNEGSKA (reference sequence). V lost 5 bases and J lost 1, with 9 bases in between. Here the CDR3 reads CSAYQGSYEQYF. CDR3 bases: TGCAGTGCTTATCAAGGGTCCTACGAGCAGTACTTC.

V is TRBV14 and J is TRBJ2-3; TRBD1 might be the D (6 bases). The V and J ends lost 1 base and 1 base respectively, with 12 bases between them. CDR1 and CDR2 (germline): SGHDN, FVKESK. This CDR3 has 16 residues. The CDR3 region is CASSQGSGARTDTQYF. The CDR3 nucleotides are TGTGCCAGCAGCCAAGGGTCAGGGGCCCGCACAGATACGCAGTATTTT. Filled out from reference TRBV14 and TRBJ2-3, the complete variable domain reads EAGVTQFPSHSVIEKGQTVTLRCDPISGHDNLYWYRRVMGKEIKFLLHFVKESKQDESGMPNNRFLAERTGGTYSTLKVQPAELEDSGVYFCASSQGSGARTDTQYFGPGTRLTVL.

This clonotype was seen a handful of times. This rearrangement joins TRBV10-3 to TRBJ1-5; 7 positions agree with TRBD1. The trim removed 10 bases at V and 7 bases at J, leaving 7 bases unmatched. The germline gives CDR1 ENHRY, CDR2 SYGVKD. The CDR3 is 12 residues long. CDR3 loop: CASRTGDQPQHF. The CDR3 coding sequence is TGTGCCAGTAGAACAGGGGACCAGCCCCAGCATTTT.

There are a few counts of this clonotype. This chain uses TRBV12-3 or TRBV12-4 with TRBJ2-7, with a tentative D call TRBD1 (7 bases). The CDR3 loop spans 18 amino acids. Trimming took off 0 bases at V and 3 bases at J, with 21 bases between the two ends. The CDR3 bases are TGTGCCAGCAGTTTAGCAGGGGGCGGGGTACGAATCATCTACGAGCAGTACTTC. Protein product: CASSLAGGGVRIIYEQYF.

This chain uses TRBV11-1 with TRBJ2-6, with 10 bases identical to TRBD1. CDR1 is SGHAT and CDR2 is FQDESV in the germline V gene (reference sequence). With 2 bases clipped from V and 0 bases from J, the junction kept 7 bases outside the gene matches. CDR3 length: 19 amino acids. This CDR3 is CASSLRQGAENSGANVLTF. CDR3 sequence (DNA): TGTGCCAGCAGCTTAAGACAGGGGGCAGAAAACTCTGGGGCCAACGTCCTGACTTTC.

This clonotype was seen more than once but under ten times. The chain employs TRBV4-3 and TRBJ2-7, with D unresolved. V lost 2 bases to trimming and J lost 0 bases, with 8 bases between them. The germline gives CDR1 LGHNA, CDR2 YSLEER. CDR3 size: 14 residues. The CDR3 region is CASSQRDSSYEQYF. Written as DNA, the CDR3 is TGCGCCAGCAGCCAAAGGGATAGCTCCTACGAGCAGTACTTC.